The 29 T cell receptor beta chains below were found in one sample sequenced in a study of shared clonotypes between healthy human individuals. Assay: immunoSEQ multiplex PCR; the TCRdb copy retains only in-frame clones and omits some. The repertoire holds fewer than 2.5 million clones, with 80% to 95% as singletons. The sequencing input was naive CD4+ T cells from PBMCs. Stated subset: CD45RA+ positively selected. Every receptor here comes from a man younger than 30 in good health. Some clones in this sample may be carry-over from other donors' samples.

For the CDR3, the DNA is TGTGCCAGCAGCCGAATACCTTGGGAAAAACTGTTTTTT. Translation gives CASSRIPWEKLFF. This chain joins TRBV7-8 and TRBJ1-4; D is undetermined. CDR1 is SGHVS, CDR2 FQNEAQ, per germline. The V gene lost 5 bases and the J gene lost 8 bases, with 12 bases spanning the gap. The CDR3 is 13 residues long.

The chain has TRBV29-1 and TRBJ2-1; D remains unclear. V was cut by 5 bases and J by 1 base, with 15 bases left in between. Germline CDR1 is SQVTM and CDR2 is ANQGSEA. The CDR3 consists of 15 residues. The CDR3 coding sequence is TGCAGCGTTAAAGGCTACCCCGGGTCCTACAATGAGCAGTTCTTC. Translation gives CSVKGYPGSYNEQFF.

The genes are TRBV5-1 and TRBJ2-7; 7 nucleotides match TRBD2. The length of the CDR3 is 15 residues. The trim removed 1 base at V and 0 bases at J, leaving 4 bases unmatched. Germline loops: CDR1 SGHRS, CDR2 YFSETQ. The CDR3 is CASSLRLAFSYEQYF. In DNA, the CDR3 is TGCGCCAGCAGCTTGAGACTAGCATTCTCCTACGAGCAGTACTTC.

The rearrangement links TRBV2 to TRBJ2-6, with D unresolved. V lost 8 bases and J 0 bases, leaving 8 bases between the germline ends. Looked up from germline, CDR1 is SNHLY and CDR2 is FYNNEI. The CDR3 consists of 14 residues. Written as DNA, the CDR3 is TGTGCCAGCGTACAGCTCTCTGGGGCCAACGTCCTGACTTTC. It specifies CASVQLSGANVLTF.

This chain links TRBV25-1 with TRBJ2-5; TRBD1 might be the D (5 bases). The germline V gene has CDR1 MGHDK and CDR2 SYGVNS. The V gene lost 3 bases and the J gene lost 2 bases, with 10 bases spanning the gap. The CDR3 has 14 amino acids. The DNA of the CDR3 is TGTGCCAGCAGTGACACCCGGACACAAGAGACCCAGTACTTC. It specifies CASSDTRTQETQYF.

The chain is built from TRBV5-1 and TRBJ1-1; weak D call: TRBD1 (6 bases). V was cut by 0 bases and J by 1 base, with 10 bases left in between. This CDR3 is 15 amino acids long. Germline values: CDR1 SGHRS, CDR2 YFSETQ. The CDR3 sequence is CASSLGQVTNTEAFF. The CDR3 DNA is TGCGCCAGCAGCTTGGGACAGGTAACGAACACTGAAGCTTTCTTT. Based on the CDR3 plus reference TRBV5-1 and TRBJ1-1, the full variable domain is KAGVTQTPRYLIKTRGQQVTLSCSPISGHRSVSWYQQTPGQGLQFLFEYFSETQRNKGNFPGRFSGRQFSNSRSEMNVSTLELGDSALYLCASSLGQVTNTEAFFGQGTRLTVV.

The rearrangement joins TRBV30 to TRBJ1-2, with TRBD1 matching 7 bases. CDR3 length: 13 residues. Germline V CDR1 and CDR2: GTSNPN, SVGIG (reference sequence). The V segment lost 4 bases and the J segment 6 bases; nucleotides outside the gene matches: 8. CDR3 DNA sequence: TGTGCCTGGAACGCAGGGGGTCTCAATGGCTACACCTTC. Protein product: CAWNAGGLNGYTF.

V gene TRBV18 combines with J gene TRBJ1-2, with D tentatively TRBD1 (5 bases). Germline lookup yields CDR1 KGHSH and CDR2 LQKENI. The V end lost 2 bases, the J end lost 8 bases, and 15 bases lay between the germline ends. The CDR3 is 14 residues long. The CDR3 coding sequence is TGTGCCAGCTCACCAGCGGTTGGGGCTGTCGGCTACACCTTC. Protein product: CASSPAVGAVGYTF.

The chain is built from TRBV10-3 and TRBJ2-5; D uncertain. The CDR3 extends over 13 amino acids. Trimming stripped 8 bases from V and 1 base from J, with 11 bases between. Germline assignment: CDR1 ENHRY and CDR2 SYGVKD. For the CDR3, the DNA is TGTGCCATCGGTAAACCCAGCCAAGAGACCCAGTACTTC. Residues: CAIGKPSQETQYF.

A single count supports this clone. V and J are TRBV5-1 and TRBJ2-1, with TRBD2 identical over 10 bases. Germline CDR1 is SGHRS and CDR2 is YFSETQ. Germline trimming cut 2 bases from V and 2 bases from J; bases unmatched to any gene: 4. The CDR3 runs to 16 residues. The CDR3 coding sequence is TGCGCCAGCAGCTTCTGGAGCGGGAGGGCCTACAATGAGCAGTTCTTC. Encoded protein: CASSFWSGRAYNEQFF.

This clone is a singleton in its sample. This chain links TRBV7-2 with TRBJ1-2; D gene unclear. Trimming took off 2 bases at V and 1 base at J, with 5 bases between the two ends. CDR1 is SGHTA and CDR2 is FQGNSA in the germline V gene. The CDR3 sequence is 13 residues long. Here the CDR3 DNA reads TGTGCCAGCAGCTTACAGCGTAACTATGGCTACACCTTC. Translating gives CASSLQRNYGYTF.

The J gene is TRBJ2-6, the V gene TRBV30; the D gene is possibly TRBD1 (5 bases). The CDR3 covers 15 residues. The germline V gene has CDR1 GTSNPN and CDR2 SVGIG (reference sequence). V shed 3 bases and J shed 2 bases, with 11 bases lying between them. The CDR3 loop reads CAWSREGAGANVLTF. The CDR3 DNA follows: TGTGCCTGGAGCCGTGAAGGGGCTGGGGCCAACGTCCTGACTTTC.

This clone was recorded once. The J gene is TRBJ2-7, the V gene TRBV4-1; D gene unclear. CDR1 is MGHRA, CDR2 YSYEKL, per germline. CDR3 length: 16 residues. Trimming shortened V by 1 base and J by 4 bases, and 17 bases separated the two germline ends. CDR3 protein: CASSQAWTALAYEQYF. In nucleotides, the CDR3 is TGCGCCAGCAGCCAAGCATGGACGGCCCTGGCATACGAGCAGTACTTC.

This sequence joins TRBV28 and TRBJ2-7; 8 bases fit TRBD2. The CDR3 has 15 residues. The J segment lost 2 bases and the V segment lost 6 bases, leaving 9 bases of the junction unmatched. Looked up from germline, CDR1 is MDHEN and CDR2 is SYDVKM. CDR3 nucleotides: TGTGCCAGCAGAACAACTAGCGGAATTACCTACGAGCAGTACTTC. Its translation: CASRTTSGITYEQYF.

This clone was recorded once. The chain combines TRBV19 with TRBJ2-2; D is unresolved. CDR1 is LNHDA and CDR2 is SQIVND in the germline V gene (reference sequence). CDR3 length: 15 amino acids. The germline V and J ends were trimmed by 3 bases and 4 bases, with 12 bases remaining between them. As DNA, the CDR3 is TGTGCCAGTAGTATCGAGGCAGATCCCACCGGGGAGCTGTTTTTT. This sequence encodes CASSIEADPTGELFF.

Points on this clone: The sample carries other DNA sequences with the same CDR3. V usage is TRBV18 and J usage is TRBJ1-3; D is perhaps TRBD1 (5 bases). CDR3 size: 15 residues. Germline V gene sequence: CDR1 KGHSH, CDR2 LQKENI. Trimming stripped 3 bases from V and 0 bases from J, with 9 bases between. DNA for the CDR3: TGTGCCAGCTCACCCCAGGGAATCTCTGGAAACACCATATATTTT. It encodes CASSPQGISGNTIYF.

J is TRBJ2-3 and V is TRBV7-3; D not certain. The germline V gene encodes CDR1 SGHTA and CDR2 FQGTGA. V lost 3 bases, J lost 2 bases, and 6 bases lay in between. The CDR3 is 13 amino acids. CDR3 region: CASSFPPTDTQYF. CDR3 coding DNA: TGTGCCAGCAGCTTCCCCCCCACAGATACGCAGTATTTT.

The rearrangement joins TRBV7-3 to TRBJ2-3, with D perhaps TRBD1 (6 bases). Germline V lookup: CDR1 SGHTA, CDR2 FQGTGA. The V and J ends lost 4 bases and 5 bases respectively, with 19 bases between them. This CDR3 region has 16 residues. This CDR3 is CASSSGTSHRGDTQYF. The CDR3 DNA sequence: TGTGCCAGCAGCTCCGGGACATCACACCGCGGAGATACGCAGTATTTT.

The CDR3 nucleotides read TGTGCCAGCAGGAGCAGGGCCGACACAGATACGCAGTATTTT. This translates into CASRSRADTDTQYF. The rearrangement joins TRBV5-4 to TRBJ2-3; D possibly corresponds to TRBD1 (5 bases). Germline CDR1 is SGHNT and CDR2 is YYREEE (reference sequence). V dropped 5 bases and J dropped 2 bases, with 12 bases sitting between them. The CDR3 sequence is 14 residues long.

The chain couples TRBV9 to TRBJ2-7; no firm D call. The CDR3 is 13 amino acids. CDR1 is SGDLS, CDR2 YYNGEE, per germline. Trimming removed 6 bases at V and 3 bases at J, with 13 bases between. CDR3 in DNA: TGTGCCAGCACCTCCCCTGGGGTCTACGAGCAGTACTTC. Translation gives CASTSPGVYEQYF.

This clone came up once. DNA of the CDR3: TGTGCCAGCAGCTCTACAGGGGCAAGGCAGCCCCAGCATTTT. It yields the protein CASSSTGARQPQHF. This chain links TRBV7-2 with TRBJ1-5; the match to TRBD1 covers 7 bases. The CDR3 sequence is 14 residues long. V shed 4 bases, J shed 7 bases, and the junction held 7 bases outside the gene matches. Germline lookup yields CDR1 SGHTA and CDR2 FQGNSA.

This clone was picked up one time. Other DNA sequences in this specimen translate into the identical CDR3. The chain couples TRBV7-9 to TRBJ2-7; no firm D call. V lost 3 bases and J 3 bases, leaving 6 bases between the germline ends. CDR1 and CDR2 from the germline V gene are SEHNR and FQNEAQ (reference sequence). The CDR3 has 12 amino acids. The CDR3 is CASSLSSYEQYF. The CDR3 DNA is TGTGCCAGCAGCTTGAGCAGCTACGAGCAGTACTTC.

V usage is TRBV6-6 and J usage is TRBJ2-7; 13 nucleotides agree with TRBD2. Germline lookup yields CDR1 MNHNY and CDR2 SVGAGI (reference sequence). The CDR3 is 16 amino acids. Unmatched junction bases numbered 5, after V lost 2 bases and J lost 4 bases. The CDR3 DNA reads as TGTGCCAGCAGTTACGGAGGGACTAGCGGGGATTACGAGCAGTACTTC. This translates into CASSYGGTSGDYEQYF.

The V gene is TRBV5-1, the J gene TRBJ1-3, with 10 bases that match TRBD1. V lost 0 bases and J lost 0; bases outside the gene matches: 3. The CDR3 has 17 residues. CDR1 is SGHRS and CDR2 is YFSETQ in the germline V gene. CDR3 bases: TGCGCCAGCAGCTTGGGGACAGGGGGGAGCTCTGGAAACACCATATATTTT. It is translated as CASSLGTGGSSGNTIYF. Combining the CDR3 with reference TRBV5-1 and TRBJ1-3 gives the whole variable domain KAGVTQTPRYLIKTRGQQVTLSCSPISGHRSVSWYQQTPGQGLQFLFEYFSETQRNKGNFPGRFSGRQFSNSRSEMNVSTLELGDSALYLCASSLGTGGSSGNTIYFGEGSWLTVV.

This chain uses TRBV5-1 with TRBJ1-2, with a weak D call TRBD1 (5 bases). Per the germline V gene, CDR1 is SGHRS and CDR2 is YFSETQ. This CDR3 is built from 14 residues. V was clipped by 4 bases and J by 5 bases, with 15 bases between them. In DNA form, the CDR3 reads TGCGCCAGCAGCCCTCCGGGACGGCCGTATGGCTACACCTTC. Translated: CASSPPGRPYGYTF. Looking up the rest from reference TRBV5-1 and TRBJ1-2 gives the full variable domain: KAGVTQTPRYLIKTRGQQVTLSCSPISGHRSVSWYQQTPGQGLQFLFEYFSETQRNKGNFPGRFSGRQFSNSRSEMNVSTLELGDSALYLCASSPPGRPYGYTFGSGTRLTVV.

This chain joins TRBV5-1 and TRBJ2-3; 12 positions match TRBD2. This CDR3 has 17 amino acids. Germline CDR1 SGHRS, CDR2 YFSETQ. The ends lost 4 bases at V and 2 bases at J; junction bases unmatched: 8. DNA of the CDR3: TGCGCCAGCAGCCCCCTACTAGCGGGAGGCACCACAGATACGCAGTATTTT. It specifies CASSPLLAGGTTDTQYF. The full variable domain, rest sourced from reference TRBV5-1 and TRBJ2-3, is KAGVTQTPRYLIKTRGQQVTLSCSPISGHRSVSWYQQTPGQGLQFLFEYFSETQRNKGNFPGRFSGRQFSNSRSEMNVSTLELGDSALYLCASSPLLAGGTTDTQYFGPGTRLTVL.

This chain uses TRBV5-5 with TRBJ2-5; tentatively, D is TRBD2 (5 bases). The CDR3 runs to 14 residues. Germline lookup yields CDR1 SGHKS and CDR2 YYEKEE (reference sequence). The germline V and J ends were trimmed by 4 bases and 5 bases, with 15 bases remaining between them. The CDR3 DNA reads TGTGCCAGCAGCGCCGGGGTTACGGTGGAGACCCAGTACTTC. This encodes CASSAGVTVETQYF.

The CDR3 coding sequence is TGTGCCAGCAGTGATCCGGGGCAGGGGAATGAAAAACTGTTTTTT. This translates into CASSDPGQGNEKLFF. This sequence joins TRBV25-1 and TRBJ1-4; a weak D match, TRBD1 (6 bases). Germline CDR1 and CDR2: MGHDK and SYGVNS. V lost 3 bases to trimming and J lost 5 bases, with 13 bases between them. The CDR3 has 15 amino acids.

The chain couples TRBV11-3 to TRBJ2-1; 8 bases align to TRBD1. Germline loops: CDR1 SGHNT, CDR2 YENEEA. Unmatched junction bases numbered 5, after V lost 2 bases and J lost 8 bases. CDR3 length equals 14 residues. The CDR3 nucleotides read TGTGCCAGCAGCTTACAGGGGGCGCTGGATGAGCAGTTCTTC. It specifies CASSLQGALDEQFF.